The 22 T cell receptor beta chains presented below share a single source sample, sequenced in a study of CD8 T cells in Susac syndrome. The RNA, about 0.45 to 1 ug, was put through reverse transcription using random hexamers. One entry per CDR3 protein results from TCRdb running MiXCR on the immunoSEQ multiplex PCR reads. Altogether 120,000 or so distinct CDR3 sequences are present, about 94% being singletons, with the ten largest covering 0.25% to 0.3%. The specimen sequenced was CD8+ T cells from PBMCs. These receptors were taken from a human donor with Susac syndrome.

CDR3 coding DNA: TGTGCCAGCAGCCCTCGGACAGGGGGAGGAAACACCATATATTTT. This encodes CASSPRTGGGNTIYF. The V gene is TRBV9, the J gene TRBJ1-3; TRBD1 matches at 10 bases. The CDR3 length is 15 residues. The germline V gene has CDR1 SGDLS and CDR2 YYNGEE. V was clipped by 4 bases and J by 4 bases; unmatched bases: 5.

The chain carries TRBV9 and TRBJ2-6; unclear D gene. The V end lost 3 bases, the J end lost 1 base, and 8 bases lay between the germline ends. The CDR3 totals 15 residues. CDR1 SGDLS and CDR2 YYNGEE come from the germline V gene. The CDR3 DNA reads TGTGCCAGCAGCGGTGGGGTTTCTGGGGCCAACGTCCTGACTTTC. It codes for CASSGGVSGANVLTF.

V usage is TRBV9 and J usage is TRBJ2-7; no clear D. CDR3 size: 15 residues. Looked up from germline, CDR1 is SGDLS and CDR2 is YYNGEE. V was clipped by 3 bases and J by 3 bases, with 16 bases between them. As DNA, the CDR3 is TGTGCCAGCAGCGCGGACGGGCGGAATGGCTACGAGCAGTACTTC. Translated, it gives CASSADGRNGYEQYF.

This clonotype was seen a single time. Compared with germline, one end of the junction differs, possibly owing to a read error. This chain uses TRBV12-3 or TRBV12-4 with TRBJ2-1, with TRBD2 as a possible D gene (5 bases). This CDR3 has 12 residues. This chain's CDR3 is CASISSSSGPLF. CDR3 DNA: TGTGCCAGCATCTCCTCTAGCTCTGGGCCGCTCTTC.

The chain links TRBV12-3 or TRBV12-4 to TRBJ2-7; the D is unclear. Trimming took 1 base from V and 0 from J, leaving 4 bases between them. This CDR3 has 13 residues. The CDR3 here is CASSLERSYEQYF. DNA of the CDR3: TGTGCCAGCAGTTTAGAACGCTCCTACGAGCAGTACTTC.

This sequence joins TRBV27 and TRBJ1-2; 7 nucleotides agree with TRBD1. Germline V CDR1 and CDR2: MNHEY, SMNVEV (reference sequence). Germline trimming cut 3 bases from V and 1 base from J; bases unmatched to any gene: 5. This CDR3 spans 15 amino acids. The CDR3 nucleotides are TGTGCCAGCAGTTTTAGAGGGGGCGGTAACTATGGCTACACCTTC. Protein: CASSFRGGGNYGYTF.

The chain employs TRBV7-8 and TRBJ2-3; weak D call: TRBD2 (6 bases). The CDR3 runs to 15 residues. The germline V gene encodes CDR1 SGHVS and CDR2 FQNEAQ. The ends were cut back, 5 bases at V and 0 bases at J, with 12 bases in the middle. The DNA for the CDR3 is TGTGCCAGCAGCCAGGGAGGCGGGAGCACAGATACGCAGTATTTT. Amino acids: CASSQGGGSTDTQYF.

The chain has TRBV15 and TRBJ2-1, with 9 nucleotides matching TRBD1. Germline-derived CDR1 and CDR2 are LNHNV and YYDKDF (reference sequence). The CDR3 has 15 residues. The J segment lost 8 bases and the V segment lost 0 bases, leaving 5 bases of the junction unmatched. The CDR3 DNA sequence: TGTGCCACCAGCAGAGATCAGGGGACAGGGTATGAGCAGTTCTTC. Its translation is CATSRDQGTGYEQFF.

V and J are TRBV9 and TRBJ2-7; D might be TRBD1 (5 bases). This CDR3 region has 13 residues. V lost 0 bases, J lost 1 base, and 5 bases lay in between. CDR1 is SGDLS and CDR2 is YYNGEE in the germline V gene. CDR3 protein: CASSVEGSYEQYF. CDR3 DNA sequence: TGTGCCAGCAGCGTAGAGGGGTCCTACGAGCAGTACTTC.

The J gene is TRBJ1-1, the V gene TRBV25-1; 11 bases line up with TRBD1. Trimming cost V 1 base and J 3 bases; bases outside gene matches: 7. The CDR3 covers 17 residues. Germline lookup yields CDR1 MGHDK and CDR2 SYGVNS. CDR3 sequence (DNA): TGTGCCAGCAGTGAATGGCGGACAGGGGGCCCGGACACTGAAGCTTTCTTT. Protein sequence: CASSEWRTGGPDTEAFF. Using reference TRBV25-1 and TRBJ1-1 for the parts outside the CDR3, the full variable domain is EADIYQTPRYLVIGTGKKITLECSQTMGHDKMYWYQQDPGMELHLIHYSYGVNSTEKGDLSSESTVSRIRTEHFPLTLESARPSHTSQYLCASSEWRTGGPDTEAFFGQGTRLTVV.

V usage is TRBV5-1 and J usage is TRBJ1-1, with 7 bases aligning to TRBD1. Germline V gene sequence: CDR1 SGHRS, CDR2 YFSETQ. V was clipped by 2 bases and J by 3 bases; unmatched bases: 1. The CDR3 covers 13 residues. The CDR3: CASSFTGDTEAFF. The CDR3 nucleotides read TGCGCCAGCAGCTTTACAGGGGACACTGAAGCTTTCTTT.

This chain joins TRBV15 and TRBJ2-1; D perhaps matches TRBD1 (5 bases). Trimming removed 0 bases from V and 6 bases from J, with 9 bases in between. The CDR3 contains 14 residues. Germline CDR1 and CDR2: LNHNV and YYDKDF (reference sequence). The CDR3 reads CATSRDRVSNEQFF. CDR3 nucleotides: TGTGCCACCAGCAGAGACAGGGTATCCAATGAGCAGTTCTTC.

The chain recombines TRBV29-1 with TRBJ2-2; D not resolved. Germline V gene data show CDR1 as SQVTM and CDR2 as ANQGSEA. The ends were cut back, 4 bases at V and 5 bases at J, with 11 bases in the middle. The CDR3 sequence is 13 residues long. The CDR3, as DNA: TGCAGCGTTGTGGGTCTGGGGACCGGGGAGCTGTTTTTT. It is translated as CSVVGLGTGELFF.

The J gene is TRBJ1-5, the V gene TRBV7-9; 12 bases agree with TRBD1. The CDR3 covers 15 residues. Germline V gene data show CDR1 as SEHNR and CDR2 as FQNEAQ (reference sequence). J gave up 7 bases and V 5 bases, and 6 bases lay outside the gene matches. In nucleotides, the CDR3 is TGTGCCAGCAGCCCTCCCGGGACAGGGGGCCAGCCCCAGCATTTT. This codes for CASSPPGTGGQPQHF.

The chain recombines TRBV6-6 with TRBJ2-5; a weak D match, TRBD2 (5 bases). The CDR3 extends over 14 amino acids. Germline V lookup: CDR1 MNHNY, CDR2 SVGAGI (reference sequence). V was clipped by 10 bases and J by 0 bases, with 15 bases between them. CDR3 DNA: TGTGCCACCCTACAAGAGGGTAACCAAGAGACCCAGTACTTC. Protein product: CATLQEGNQETQYF.

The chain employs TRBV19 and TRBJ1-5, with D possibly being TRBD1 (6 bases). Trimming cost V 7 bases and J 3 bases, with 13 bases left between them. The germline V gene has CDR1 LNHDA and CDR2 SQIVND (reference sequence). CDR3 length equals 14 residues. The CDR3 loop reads CASTPGAYNQPQHF. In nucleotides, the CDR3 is TGTGCCAGTACCCCAGGGGCCTACAATCAGCCCCAGCATTTT. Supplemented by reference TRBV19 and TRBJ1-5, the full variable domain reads DGGITQSPKYLFRKEGQNVTLSCEQNLNHDAMYWYRQDPGQGLRLIYYSQIVNDFQKGDIAEGYSVSREKKESFPLTVTSAQKNPTAFYLCASTPGAYNQPQHFGDGTRLSIL.

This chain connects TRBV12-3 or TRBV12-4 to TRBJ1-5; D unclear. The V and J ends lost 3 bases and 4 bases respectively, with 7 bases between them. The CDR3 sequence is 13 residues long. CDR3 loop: CASSLAKNQPQHF. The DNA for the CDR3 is TGTGCCAGCAGTTTGGCGAAAAATCAGCCCCAGCATTTT.

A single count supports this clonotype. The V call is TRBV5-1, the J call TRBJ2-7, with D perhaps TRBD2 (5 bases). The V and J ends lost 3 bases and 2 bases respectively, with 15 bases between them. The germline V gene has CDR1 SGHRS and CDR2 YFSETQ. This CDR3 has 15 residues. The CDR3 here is CASSSPTAGTYEQYF. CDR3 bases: TGCGCCAGCAGCTCACCCACGGCGGGCACCTACGAGCAGTACTTC.

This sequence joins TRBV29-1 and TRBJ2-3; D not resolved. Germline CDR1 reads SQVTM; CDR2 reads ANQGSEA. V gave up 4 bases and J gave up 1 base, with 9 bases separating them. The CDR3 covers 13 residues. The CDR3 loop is CSVAEIRTDTQYF. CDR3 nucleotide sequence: TGCAGCGTTGCGGAGATTCGCACAGATACGCAGTATTTT.

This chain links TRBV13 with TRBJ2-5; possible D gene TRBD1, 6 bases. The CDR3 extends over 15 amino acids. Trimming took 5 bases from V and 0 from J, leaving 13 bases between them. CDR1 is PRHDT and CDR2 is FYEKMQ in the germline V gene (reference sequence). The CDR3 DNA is TGTGCCAGCAGCAGCCGAAGACAGGACCAAGAGACCCAGTACTTC. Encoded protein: CASSSRRQDQETQYF.

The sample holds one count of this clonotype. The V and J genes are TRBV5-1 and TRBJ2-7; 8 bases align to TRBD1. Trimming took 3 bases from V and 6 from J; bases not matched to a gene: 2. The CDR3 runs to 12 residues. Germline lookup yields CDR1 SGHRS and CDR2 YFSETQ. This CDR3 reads CASSWDRTEQYF. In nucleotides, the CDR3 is TGCGCCAGCAGCTGGGACAGGACCGAGCAGTACTTC.

CDR3 amino acids: CASSQATGGRTEAFF. CDR3 in DNA: TGTGCCAGCAGCCAAGCCACAGGGGGAAGGACTGAAGCTTTCTTT. The V gene is TRBV3-1, the J gene TRBJ1-1, with 8 bases matching TRBD1. This CDR3 contains 15 residues. In germline, CDR1 is LGHDT, CDR2 YNNKEL (reference sequence). The ends lost 1 base at V and 5 bases at J; junction bases unmatched: 6.